Following are 18 T cell receptor beta chains from one sample sequenced in a study of control samples from healthy donors and cancer patients. Sequencing used immunoSEQ multiplex PCR; TCRdb keeps in-frame clones, though not all of them. The table has fewer than 300,000 clones, about four fifths seen once; the top ten hold less than 15%. The sample taken for sequencing was PBMCs. These receptors were obtained from a woman in her sixties with lung cancer.

This clone was recorded only once. The chain links TRBV6-5 to TRBJ1-1; 8 nucleotides line up with TRBD1. The CDR3 is made up of 13 amino acids. V shed 6 bases and J 6 bases; nucleotides not matched to a gene: 6. The V gene's germline CDR1 is MNHEY and CDR2 SVGAGI. The CDR3 bases are TGTGCCAGCAGAATACAGGGGGTCCCTGAAGCTTTCTTT. Its translation is CASRIQGVPEAFF.

The chain is built from TRBV3-1 (or the pseudogene TRBV3-2) and TRBJ1-2; no clear D gene. Germline V gene data show CDR1 as LGHDT and CDR2 as YNNKEL (reference sequence). Trimming removed 1 base at V and 5 bases at J, with 5 bases between. The CDR3 totals 12 residues. The CDR3 DNA follows: TGTGCCAGCAGCCAAGTCCGGTATGGCTACACCTTC. Protein sequence: CASSQVRYGYTF.

The chain uses TRBV7-2 and TRBJ1-1, with D perhaps TRBD1 (5 bases). Germline V gene sequence: CDR1 SGHTA, CDR2 FQGNSA. V shed 4 bases and J shed 2 bases, with 14 bases lying between them. The CDR3 is 15 amino acids. CDR3 sequence (DNA): TGTGCCAGCAGCTCTTCTAGACAGCCTAACACTGAAGCTTTCTTT. It encodes CASSSSRQPNTEAFF.

The J gene is TRBJ2-7, the V gene TRBV2; D is possibly TRBD1 (6 bases). Germline V gives CDR1 SNHLY, CDR2 FYNNEI. With 9 bases removed from V and 2 bases from J, the gap between germline ends came to 17 bases. The CDR3 covers 14 residues. The CDR3: CASTEGYRAYEQYF. CDR3 nucleotides: TGTGCCAGTACCGAGGGGTACAGGGCCTACGAGCAGTACTTC.

The V call is TRBV7-7, the J call TRBJ2-7; TRBD2 aligns across 9 bases. The germline gives CDR1 SSHAT, CDR2 FNYEAQ (reference sequence). The CDR3 contains 17 residues. V trimming: 5 bases; J trimming: 6 bases; junction bases outside the gene matches: 17. CDR3 sequence reads: CASSPDRSSGELGEQYF. The CDR3 DNA reads TGTGCCAGCAGCCCCGACCGGTCTAGCGGGGAGTTAGGCGAGCAGTACTTC.

This sequence joins TRBV3-1 (or the pseudogene TRBV3-2) and TRBJ1-3, with a tentative D call TRBD1 (5 bases). From germline, CDR1 is LGHDT and CDR2 YNNKEL (reference sequence). The CDR3 has 15 amino acids. The ends were cut back, 2 bases at V and 2 bases at J, with 10 bases in the middle. CDR3 nucleotide sequence: TGTGCCAGCAGCCAAAATGCAGGGACTGGAAACACCATATATTTT. Amino acids: CASSQNAGTGNTIYF.

V is TRBV6-5 and J is TRBJ2-7; 7 bases match TRBD1. CDR1 is MNHEY and CDR2 is SVGAGI in the germline V gene. V was clipped by 5 bases and J by 3 bases; unmatched bases: 7. The CDR3 contains 14 residues. This chain's CDR3 is CASSQRQGGYEQYF. The CDR3 DNA sequence: TGTGCCAGCAGTCAGCGACAGGGTGGCTACGAGCAGTACTTC.

The chain recombines TRBV19 with TRBJ2-3, with D unresolved. Trimming took 7 bases from V and 0 from J, leaving 11 bases between them. Per the germline V gene, CDR1 is LNHDA and CDR2 is SQIVND (reference sequence). The CDR3 is 14 amino acids. DNA of the CDR3: TGTGCCAGTAAAGGAGCGTCTAGCACAGATACGCAGTATTTT. Translating it yields CASKGASSTDTQYF.

This chain uses TRBV2 with TRBJ2-7; D is unresolved. Trimming stripped 0 bases from V and 4 bases from J, with 7 bases between. CDR1 is SNHLY and CDR2 is FYNNEI in the germline V gene. The CDR3 covers 13 residues. The DNA of the CDR3 is TGTGCCAGCAGTGAAGCAGGACGGTACGAGCAGTACTTC. Translated: CASSEAGRYEQYF.

The rearrangement uses TRBV7-9 and TRBJ2-3; D ambiguous. V was shortened by 8 bases and J by 0 bases, with 9 bases between the two germline ends. The CDR3 is 13 amino acids. Germline CDR1 reads SEHNR; CDR2 reads FQNEAQ (reference sequence). CDR3 nucleotides: TGTGCCAGCGGCGAGCCTAGCACAGATACGCAGTATTTT. Translated: CASGEPSTDTQYF.

The gene calls are TRBV9 and TRBJ2-7; a weak D match, TRBD1 (6 bases). The V end was cut by 0 bases, the J end by 3 bases, with 13 bases between. Germline V gives CDR1 SGDLS, CDR2 YYNGEE. The CDR3 consists of 15 residues. The CDR3 DNA is TGTGCCAGCAGCGTAGATGCAGGGACATACTACGAGCAGTACTTC. It specifies CASSVDAGTYYEQYF.

This chain joins TRBV7-9 and TRBJ2-1; TRBD2 matches 8 bases. This CDR3 spans 15 amino acids. Germline-derived CDR1 and CDR2 are SEHNR and FQNEAQ (reference sequence). V trimming: 4 bases; J trimming: 6 bases; junction bases outside the gene matches: 8. In nucleotides, the CDR3 is TGTGCCAGCAGCTATGCGGGGACTAGTATCAATGAGCAGTTCTTC. Encoded protein: CASSYAGTSINEQFF.

A single count supports this clone. This rearrangement joins TRBV6-6 to TRBJ2-2; the match to TRBD2 covers 12 bases. In germline, CDR1 is MNHNY, CDR2 SVGAGI (reference sequence). This CDR3 has 16 amino acids. Trimming at V came to 4 bases and at J to 3 bases, leaving 3 bases not matched to a gene. This CDR3 is CASSSPSGGDTGELFF. The CDR3 bases are TGTGCCAGCAGTTCGCCTAGCGGGGGGGACACCGGGGAGCTGTTTTTT.

This clone was counted only a few times. The chain uses TRBV7-9 and TRBJ2-7; 10 bases are a match to TRBD1. The CDR3 runs 14 residues. Trimming removed 6 bases from V and 4 bases from J; junction bases left unmatched: 6. Looked up from germline, CDR1 is SEHNR and CDR2 is FQNEAQ (reference sequence). DNA of the CDR3: TGTGCCAGCAGTCTGACAGGGGGCGTTTACGAGCAGTACTTC. Translated, it gives CASSLTGGVYEQYF.

This clone was recorded once. V gene TRBV5-1 combines with J gene TRBJ2-1; 14 nucleotides match TRBD2. The CDR3 runs 16 residues. V shed 2 bases and J 5 bases; nucleotides not matched to a gene: 3. Germline V gives CDR1 SGHRS, CDR2 YFSETQ. The CDR3 sequence: CASSLRLAGGNNEQFF. The CDR3 nucleotides are TGCGCCAGCAGCTTAAGACTAGCGGGGGGGAACAATGAGCAGTTCTTC. The full variable domain, its missing parts supplied by reference TRBV5-1 and TRBJ2-1, is KAGVTQTPRYLIKTRGQQVTLSCSPISGHRSVSWYQQTPGQGLQFLFEYFSETQRNKGNFPGRFSGRQFSNSRSEMNVSTLELGDSALYLCASSLRLAGGNNEQFFGPGTRLTVL.

The V and J genes are TRBV5-1 and TRBJ1-1; the D is unclear. Germline assignment: CDR1 SGHRS and CDR2 YFSETQ. V was cut by 0 bases and J by 3 bases, with 12 bases left in between. The CDR3 length is 15 residues. The CDR3 DNA reads as TGCGCCAGCAGCTTGGGAACGTGGCAGGACACTGAAGCTTTCTTT. Protein sequence: CASSLGTWQDTEAFF.

The chain couples TRBV3-1 (or the pseudogene TRBV3-2) to TRBJ1-1, with a possible D match to TRBD1 (6 bases). The V gene's germline CDR1 is LGHDT and CDR2 YNNKEL (reference sequence). This CDR3 is 19 amino acids long. V shed 0 bases and J shed 1 base, with 21 bases lying between them. DNA of the CDR3: TGTGCCAGCAGCCAAGATGAGGTTGGCAGGGGCCGGACGAACACTGAAGCTTTCTTT. As protein: CASSQDEVGRGRTNTEAFF.

In this sample, this clone turned up many times. The chain employs TRBV11-2 and TRBJ1-1; D call uncertain. The CDR3 extends over 15 amino acids. Between the trimmed V and J ends, which lost 0 bases and 6 bases, there was a span of 14 bases. CDR1 is SGHAT and CDR2 is FQNNGV in the germline V gene. The CDR3, as DNA: TGTGCCAGCAGCTTAGATCTAGTGGGAGCGGCTGAAGCTTTCTTT. Encoded protein: CASSLDLVGAAEAFF.